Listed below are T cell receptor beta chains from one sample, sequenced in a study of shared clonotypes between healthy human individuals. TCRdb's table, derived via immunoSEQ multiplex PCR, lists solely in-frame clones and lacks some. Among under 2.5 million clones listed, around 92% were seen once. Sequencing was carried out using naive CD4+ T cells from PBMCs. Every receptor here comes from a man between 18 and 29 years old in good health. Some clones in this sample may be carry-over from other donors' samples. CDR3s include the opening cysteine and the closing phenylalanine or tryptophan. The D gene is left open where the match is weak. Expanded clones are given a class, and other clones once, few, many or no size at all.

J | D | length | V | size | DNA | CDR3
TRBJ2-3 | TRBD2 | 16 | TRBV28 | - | TGTGCCAGCAGTTCCCTAGCGGCTTCCTTCACAGATACGCAGTATTTT | CASSSLAASFTDTQYF
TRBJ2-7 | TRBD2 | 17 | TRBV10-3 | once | TGTGCCATCAGTGAGATCCCGGGACTAGACGCGCCTCATGAGCAGTACTTC | CAISEIPGLDAPHEQYF
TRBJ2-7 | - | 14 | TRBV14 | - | TGTGCCAGCAGCCAAGAGCCCAGCTCCTACGAGCAGTACTTC | CASSQEPSSYEQYF
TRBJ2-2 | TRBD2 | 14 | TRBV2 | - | TGTGCCAGCCGGGGGGTAGTCGCCACCGGGGAGCTGTTTTTT | CASRGVVATGELFF
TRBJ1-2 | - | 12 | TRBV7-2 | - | TGTGCCAGCAGCTTAAGCGGGCAAGGCTACACCTTC | CASSLSGQGYTF
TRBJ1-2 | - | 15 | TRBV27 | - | TGTGCCAGCAGTTTATACGGGTCTCTCCTAGGAGGCTACACCTTC | CASSLYGSLLGGYTF
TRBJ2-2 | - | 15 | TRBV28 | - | TGTGCCAGCAGTCCCTCCGCAGGGGGGGCCGGGGAGCTGTTTTTT | CASSPSAGGAGELFF
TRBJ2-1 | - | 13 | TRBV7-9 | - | TGTGCCAGCAGCTTAGATTGGAACAATGAGCAGTTCTTC | CASSLDWNNEQFF
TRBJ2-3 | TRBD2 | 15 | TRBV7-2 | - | TGTGCCAGCAGCTTACAAGCGGGAGGGACAGATACGCAGTATTTT | CASSLQAGGTDTQYF
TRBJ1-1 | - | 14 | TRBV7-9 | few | TGTGCCAGCAGGGACACCCCGGCGAACACTGAAGCTTTCTTT | CASRDTPANTEAFF
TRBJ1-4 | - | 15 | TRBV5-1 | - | TGCGCCAGCAGCTTGGAAGGAGGGGCTAGGGAAAAACTGTTTTTT | CASSLEGGAREKLFF
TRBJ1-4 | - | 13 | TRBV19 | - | TGTGCCAGTAGTACCAGGGTTACTGAAAAACTGTTTTTT | CASSTRVTEKLFF
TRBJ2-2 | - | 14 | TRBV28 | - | TGTGCCAGCAGTGACCGGGGCTACACCGGGGAGCTGTTTTTT | CASSDRGYTGELFF
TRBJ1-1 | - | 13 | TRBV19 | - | TGTGCCAGTAGTATGCAGGGGAACACTGAAGCTTTCTTT | CASSMQGNTEAFF
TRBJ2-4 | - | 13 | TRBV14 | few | TGTGCCAGCAGCCAAGTCATGACTGCCATTCAGTACTTC | CASSQVMTAIQYF
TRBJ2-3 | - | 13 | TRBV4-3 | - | TGCGCCAGCAGCCCCGCGGGTGCAGATACGCAGTATTTT | CASSPAGADTQYF
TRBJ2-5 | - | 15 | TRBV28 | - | TGTGCCAGCAGCGACATAGGGGGGTACCAAGAGACCCAGTACTTC | CASSDIGGYQETQYF
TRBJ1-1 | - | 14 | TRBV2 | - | TGTGCCAGCAGGGCTGACAGGATGAACACTGAAGCTTTCTTT | CASRADRMNTEAFF
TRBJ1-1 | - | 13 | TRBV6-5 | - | TGTGCCAGCAGCACTAACGACGGTACTGAAGCTTTCTTT | CASSTNDGTEAFF
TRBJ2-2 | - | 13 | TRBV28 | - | TGTGCCAGCAGAGAGGGGAACACCGGGGAGCTGTTTTTT | CASREGNTGELFF
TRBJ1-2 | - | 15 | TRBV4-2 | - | TGTGCCAGCAACCTACTCCAGGGAACTAACTATGGCTACACCTTC | CASNLLQGTNYGYTF
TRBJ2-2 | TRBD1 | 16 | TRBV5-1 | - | TGCGCCAGCAGCTTGATTACAGGGGAAGACACCGGGGAGCTGTTTTTT | CASSLITGEDTGELFF
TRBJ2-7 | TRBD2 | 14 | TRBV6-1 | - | TGTGCCAGCGAACTAGCGGGAGGAACCTACGAGCAGTACTTC | CASELAGGTYEQYF
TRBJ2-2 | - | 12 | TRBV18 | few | TGTGCCAGCTCACCAACACCCGGGGAGCTGTTTTTT | CASSPTPGELFF
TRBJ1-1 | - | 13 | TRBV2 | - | TGTGCCAGCACCATAGAGGACGTCACTGAAGCTTTCTTT | CASTIEDVTEAFF
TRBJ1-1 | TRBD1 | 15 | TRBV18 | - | TGTGCCAGCTCACCCTCGGGACAGCAGAACACTGAAGCTTTCTTT | CASSPSGQQNTEAFF
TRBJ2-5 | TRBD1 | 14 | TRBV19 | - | TGTGCCAGTAGTACGGACAGGATACAAGAGACCCAGTACTTC | CASSTDRIQETQYF
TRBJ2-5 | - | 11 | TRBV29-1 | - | TGCAGCGTTTCCCTTGGAACAGCCGGCTACTTC | CSVSLGTAGYF
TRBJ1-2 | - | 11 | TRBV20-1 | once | TGCAGTGCTATCGTAGTCTATGGCTACACCTTC | CSAIVVYGYTF
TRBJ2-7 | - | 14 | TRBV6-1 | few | TGTGCCAGTCGCCCAGGGGCCGAGCCCTACGAGCAGTACTTC | CASRPGAEPYEQYF
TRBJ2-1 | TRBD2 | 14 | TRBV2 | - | TGTGCCAGCGTTGGCCTAGCGGGCTACAATGAGCAGTTCTTC | CASVGLAGYNEQFF
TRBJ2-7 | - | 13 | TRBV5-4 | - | TGTGCCAGCAGCTTGGGCGGGATCCCACAGCAGTACTTC | CASSLGGIPQQYF
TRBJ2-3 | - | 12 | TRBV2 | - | TGTGCCAGCAGGGGAAATGTGGATACGCAGTATTTT | CASRGNVDTQYF
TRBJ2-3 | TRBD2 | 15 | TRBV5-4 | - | TGTGCCAGCAGCTCCGGGACTAGCGTTGGGGATACGCAGTATTTT | CASSSGTSVGDTQYF
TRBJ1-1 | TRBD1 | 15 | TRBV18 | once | TGTGCCAGCTCATGGGACAGGCCCTCAGGTACTGAAGCTTTCTTT | CASSWDRPSGTEAFF
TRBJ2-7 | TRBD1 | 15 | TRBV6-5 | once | TGTGCCAGCAGTTACCGGGACAGGGGTGGCTACGAGCAGTACTTC | CASSYRDRGGYEQYF
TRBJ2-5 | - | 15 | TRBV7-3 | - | TGTGCCAGCAGCTTAAGGGGCGGGCTAACGGAGACCCAGTACTTC | CASSLRGGLTETQYF
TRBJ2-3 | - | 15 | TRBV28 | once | TGTGCCAGCAGCCACAACGCGGCCGGCACAGATACGCAGTATTTT | CASSHNAAGTDTQYF
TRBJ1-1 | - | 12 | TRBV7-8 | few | TGTGCCAGCAGCTTCATGGGCACTGAAGCTTTCTTT | CASSFMGTEAFF